This passage covers 9 T cell receptor beta chains from one sample sequenced in a study of cytomegalovirus exposure and HLA in healthy donors. Primers for the PCR totalled 60 Vbeta and 13 Jbeta. Clones were read by immunoSEQ multiplex PCR, and TCRdb kept only the in-frame ones, dropping some. The table shows around 80,000 clones, with approximately 60% occurring only once. The sequenced material came from PBMCs. These receptor sequences come from a male donor in good health and CMV-seropositive.

The V call is TRBV10-3, the J call TRBJ2-7; perhaps TRBD1 as D (6 bases). Deletions cut 6 bases from V and 2 bases from J, with 14 bases between. This CDR3 is built from 14 residues. The germline V gene encodes CDR1 ENHRY and CDR2 SYGVKD. CDR3 amino acids: CAISPKEGAYEQYF. As DNA, the CDR3 is TGTGCCATCAGCCCCAAAGAGGGGGCCTACGAGCAGTACTTC.

This clone rates as medium-sized. The sample has other DNA sequences that encode this CDR3 too. The genes are TRBV7-3 and TRBJ2-1; possible D gene TRBD2, 5 bases. Germline CDR1 SGHTA, CDR2 FQGTGA. Trimming cost V 3 bases and J 0 bases, with 9 bases left between them. This CDR3 spans 15 amino acids. The CDR3 DNA is TGTGCCAGCAGCTTCGGACTCCACTCCTACAATGAGCAGTTCTTC. Encoded protein: CASSFGLHSYNEQFF.

Turning to this clone: This CDR3 is also generated by other DNA sequences in the sample. The chain couples TRBV9 to TRBJ2-7; TRBD1 aligns across 9 bases. V was clipped by 0 bases and J by 4 bases; unmatched bases: 2. Germline assignment: CDR1 SGDLS and CDR2 YYNGEE. This CDR3 spans 14 amino acids. Here the CDR3 reads CASSVAGQGYEQYF. In DNA form, the CDR3 reads TGTGCCAGCAGCGTAGCAGGACAGGGGTACGAGCAGTACTTC.

DNA of the CDR3: TGTGCCAGCAGACCGAGCGGGGGGCTTTACGAGCAGTACTTC. It specifies CASRPSGGLYEQYF. The rearrangement joins TRBV2 to TRBJ2-7; the match to TRBD2 covers 9 bases. V was pared by 6 bases and J by 4 bases, with 7 bases of the junction left unmatched. Germline V lookup: CDR1 SNHLY, CDR2 FYNNEI. The CDR3 loop spans 14 amino acids.

The J gene is TRBJ2-2, the V gene TRBV9; D remains ambiguous. CDR3 length equals 16 residues. CDR1 is SGDLS, CDR2 YYNGEE, per germline. V lost 0 bases, J lost 0 bases, and 9 bases lay in between. CDR3 in amino acids: CASSVARTANTGELFF. In DNA form, the CDR3 reads TGTGCCAGCAGCGTAGCTCGAACGGCGAACACCGGGGAGCTGTTTTTT.

The genes are TRBV10-3 and TRBJ1-1; TRBD1 might be the D (5 bases). This CDR3 contains 14 residues. The germline CDR1 and CDR2 sequences are ENHRY and SYGVKD. V was cut by 7 bases and J by 3 bases, with 15 bases left in between. The CDR3 region is CAIKSQGRDTEAFF. The CDR3 DNA sequence: TGTGCCATCAAGAGCCAGGGTAGGGACACTGAAGCTTTCTTT.

A few counts support this clone. V is TRBV27 and J is TRBJ2-7; 10 nucleotides match TRBD2. Per the germline V gene, CDR1 is MNHEY and CDR2 is SMNVEV (reference sequence). The CDR3 is made up of 16 amino acids. The V gene end was trimmed by 2 bases and the J gene end by 2 bases; junction bases not matched to a gene: 6. CDR3 amino acids: CASSLSGRVFAYEQYF. The CDR3, as DNA: TGTGCCAGCAGTTTAAGCGGGAGGGTATTCGCCTACGAGCAGTACTTC.

J is TRBJ1-1 and V is TRBV7-9, with D tentatively TRBD1 (6 bases). Trimming took off 1 base at V and 5 bases at J, with 23 bases between the two ends. This CDR3 comprises 18 residues. Germline V lookup: CDR1 SEHNR, CDR2 FQNEAQ (reference sequence). CDR3 coding DNA: TGTGCCAGCAGCTTAGAAAGGGGGGAGGGAGGCCGAGGGACTGAAGCTTTCTTT. Its protein is CASSLERGEGGRGTEAFF.

The rearrangement uses TRBV28 and TRBJ2-7; D perhaps matches TRBD1 (6 bases). This CDR3 region has 14 residues. Trimming took off 3 bases at V and 4 bases at J, with 13 bases between the two ends. Germline CDR1 is MDHEN and CDR2 is SYDVKM. The CDR3 DNA sequence: TGTGCCAGCAGTTTTCAGGACAGCCCATACGAGCAGTACTTC. Translated: CASSFQDSPYEQYF.